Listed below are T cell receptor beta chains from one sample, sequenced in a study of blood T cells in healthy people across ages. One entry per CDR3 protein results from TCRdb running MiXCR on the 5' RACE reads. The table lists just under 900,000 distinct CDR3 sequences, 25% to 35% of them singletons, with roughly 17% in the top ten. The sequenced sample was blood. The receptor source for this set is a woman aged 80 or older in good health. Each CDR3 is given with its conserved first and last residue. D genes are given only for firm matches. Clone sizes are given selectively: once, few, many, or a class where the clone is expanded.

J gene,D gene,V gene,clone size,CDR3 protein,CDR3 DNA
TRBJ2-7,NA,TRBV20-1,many,CSAFRGGSAYEQYF,TGCAGTGCTTTCCGCGGGGGCTCTGCCTACGAGCAGTACTTC
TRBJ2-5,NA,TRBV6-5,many,CASSFGFTYGGETQYF,TGTGCCAGCAGCTTCGGTTTCACCTATGGGGGAGAGACCCAGTACTTC
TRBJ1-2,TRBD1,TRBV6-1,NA,CASSQTGSWYGYTF,TGTGCCAGCAGTCAGACAGGGTCTTGGTATGGCTACACCTTC
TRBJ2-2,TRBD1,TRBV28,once,CASSLSGAGGGGELFF,TGTGCCAGCAGTTTAAGTGGCGCAGGGGGCGGCGGGGAGCTGTTTTTT
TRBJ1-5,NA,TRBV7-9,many,CASSGQNQPQHF,TGTGCCAGCAGCGGCCAAAATCAGCCCCAGCATTTT
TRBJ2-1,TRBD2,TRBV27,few,CASSPIIYLVASGGPSYNEQFF,TGTGCCAGCAGTCCCATTATCTATTTGGTGGCTAGCGGGGGGCCCTCCTACAATGAGCAGTTCTTC
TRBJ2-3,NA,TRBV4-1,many,CASSQDKRGWTDTQYF,TGCGCCAGCAGCCAAGATAAGAGAGGTTGGACAGATACGCAGTATTTT
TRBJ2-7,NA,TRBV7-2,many,CASSLDSSLEQYF,TGTGCCAGCAGCTTAGATTCCTCTCTTGAGCAGTACTTC
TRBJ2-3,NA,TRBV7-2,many,CASSPVRDTQYF,TGTGCCAGCAGCCCCGTACGAGATACGCAGTATTTT
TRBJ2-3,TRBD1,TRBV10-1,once,CASSEAGAGGFSDTQYF,TGCGCCAGCAGTGAGGCAGGTGCAGGGGGCTTCTCAGATACGCAGTATTTT
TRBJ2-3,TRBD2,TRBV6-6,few,CASSYGSSGGASDTQYF,TGTGCCAGCAGTTACGGGTCTAGCGGGGGGGCCAGTGATACGCAGTATTTT
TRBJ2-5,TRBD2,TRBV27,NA,CTSSSKTSGFEQYF,TGTACCAGCAGTTCGAAAACTAGCGGGTTTGAGCAGTACTTC
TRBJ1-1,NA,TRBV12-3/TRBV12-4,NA,CASLGAQGNTEAFF,TGTGCCAGCCTGGGGGCTCAGGGAAACACTGAAGCTTTCTTT
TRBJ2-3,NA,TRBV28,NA,CAIRRQGTTDTQYF,TGTGCTATCAGGCGGCAGGGGACCACAGATACGCAGTATTTT
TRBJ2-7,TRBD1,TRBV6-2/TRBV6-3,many,CASRAGTGPYEQYF,TGTGCCAGCAGAGCTGGGACAGGGCCCTACGAGCAGTACTTC
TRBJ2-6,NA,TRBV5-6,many,CASSPRRGANVLTF,TGTGCCAGCAGCCCGCGGAGGGGGGCCAACGTCCTGACTTTC
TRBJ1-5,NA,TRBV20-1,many,CSARGQGGNQPQHF,TGCAGTGCTAGGGGGCAGGGAGGCAATCAGCCCCAGCATTTT
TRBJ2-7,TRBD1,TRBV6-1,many,CASRMDRGSYEQYF,TGTGCCAGCAGAATGGACAGGGGGTCATACGAGCAGTACTTC
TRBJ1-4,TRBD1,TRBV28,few,CASSDVRDSYLNEKLFF,TGTGCCAGCAGTGACGTCCGGGACAGCTATCTTAATGAAAAACTGTTTTTT
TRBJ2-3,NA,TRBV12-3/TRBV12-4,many,CASSHTLVGVTDTQYF,TGTGCCAGCAGCCATACTCTGGTGGGGGTCACAGATACGCAGTATTTT
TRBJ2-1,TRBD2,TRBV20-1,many,CSARGTSFGEQFF,TGCAGTGCTAGAGGGACTAGTTTTGGTGAGCAGTTCTTC
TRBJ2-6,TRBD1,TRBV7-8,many,CASSPGQGTTGANVLTF,TGTGCCAGCAGCCCGGGACAGGGAACCACTGGGGCCAACGTCCTGACTTTC
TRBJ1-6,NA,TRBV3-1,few,CASSQLDQGRNSPLHF,TGTGCCAGCAGCCAACTCGATCAGGGCCGTAATTCACCCCTCCACTTT
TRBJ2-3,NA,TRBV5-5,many,CASSLAPPDTQYF,TGTGCCAGCAGCCTAGCTCCCCCAGATACGCAGTATTTT
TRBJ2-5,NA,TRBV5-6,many,CASSTGDREQYF,TGTGCCAGCAGCACGGGAGACAGGGAGCAGTACTTC
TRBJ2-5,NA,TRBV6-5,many,CASSYTSWGQETQYF,TGTGCCAGCAGTTACACTAGCTGGGGACAAGAGACCCAGTACTTC
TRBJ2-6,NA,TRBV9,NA,CASSVDLFSGANVWTF,TGTGCCAGCAGCGTAGATCTGTTCTCTGGGGCCAACGTCTGGACTTTC
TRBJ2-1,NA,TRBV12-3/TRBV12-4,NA,CASSFSRVGDEQFF,TGTGCCAGCAGTTTCTCCAGGGTGGGCGATGAGCAGTTCTTC
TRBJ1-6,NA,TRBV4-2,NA,CASSLPSGQGTSPLHF,TGTGCCAGCAGCCTCCCTAGCGGGCAGGGAACTTCACCCCTCCACTTT
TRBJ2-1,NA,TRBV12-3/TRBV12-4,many,CASSRDSSSYNEQFF,TGTGCCAGCAGTCGGGACTCCTCCTCCTACAATGAGCAGTTCTTC
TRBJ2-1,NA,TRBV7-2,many,CASSPGGRAHNEQFF,TGTGCCAGCAGCCCGGGGGGCAGGGCTCACAATGAGCAGTTCTTC
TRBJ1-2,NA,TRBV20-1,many,CSARSMVYGYTF,TGCAGTGCTAGATCCATGGTCTATGGCTACACCTTC
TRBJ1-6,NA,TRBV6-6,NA,CASSYSNREYNNSPLHF,TGTGCCAGCAGTTACTCGAACCGGGAATACAATAATTCACCCCTCCACTTT
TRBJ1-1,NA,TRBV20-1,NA,CSASRAGGVNTEAFF,TGCAGTGCTTCTAGGGCCGGGGGGGTGAACACTGAAGCTTTCTTT
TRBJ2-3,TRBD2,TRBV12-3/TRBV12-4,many,CASSLSLAGFTDTQYF,TGTGCCAGCAGTTTAAGTTTAGCGGGGTTTACAGATACGCAGTATTTT
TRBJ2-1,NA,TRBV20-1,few,CSALPSSSYNEQFF,TGCAGTGCCTTACCCTCAAGCTCCTACAATGAGCAGTTCTTC
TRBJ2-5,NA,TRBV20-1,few,CSARDTASETQYF,TGCAGTGCTAGAGATACGGCTTCGGAGACCCAGTACTTC
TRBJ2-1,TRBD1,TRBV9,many,CASSAGTVGDEQFF,TGTGCCAGCAGCGCCGGGACAGTGGGCGATGAGCAGTTCTTC
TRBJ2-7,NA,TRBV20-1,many,CSADDGGYEQYF,TGCAGTGCTGACGACGGAGGCTACGAGCAGTACTTC